The 29 T cell receptor beta chains listed next were all sequenced from one sample in a study of blood T cell repertoires in COVID-19. This table comes from immunoSEQ multiplex PCR, and its TCRdb copy is limited to in-frame clones, with some not included. The sample lists 200,000 to 250,000 clones, about 87% occurring once. The sequenced sample consisted of PBMCs or T cells enriched from blood (not recorded which). Receptors were obtained from a woman in her twenties or thirties who had recovered from COVID-19.

The genes are TRBV6-5 and TRBJ1-1; D unclear. Trimming shortened V by 5 bases and J by 6 bases, and 7 bases separated the two germline ends. CDR1 and CDR2 from the germline V gene are MNHEY and SVGAGI. This CDR3 spans 11 amino acids. CDR3 bases: TGTGCCAGCAGTCTGGGCCCTGAAGCTTTCTTT. Its translation: CASSLGPEAFF.

The chain uses TRBV7-9 and TRBJ2-5, with a possible D match to TRBD1 (6 bases). The CDR3 runs to 14 residues. Trimming stripped 7 bases from V and 1 base from J, with 13 bases between. The germline gives CDR1 SEHNR, CDR2 FQNEAQ (reference sequence). CDR3 sequence (DNA): TGTGCCAGCAACAAACAGGGCCCCCAAGAGACCCAGTACTTC. Encoded protein: CASNKQGPQETQYF. The full variable domain, rest sourced from reference TRBV7-9 and TRBJ2-5, is DTGVSQNPRHKITKRGQNVTFRCDPISEHNRLYWYRQTLGQGPEFLTYFQNEAQLEKSRLLSDRFSAERPKGSFSTLEIQRTEQGDSAMYLCASNKQGPQETQYFGPGTRLLVL.

The chain couples TRBV2 to TRBJ1-6; 11 bases map to TRBD1. V gave up 10 bases and J gave up 7 bases; unmatched junction bases: 15. Germline values: CDR1 SNHLY, CDR2 FYNNEI. This CDR3 is built from 17 residues. The CDR3 DNA reads as TGTGCCACCTCATCCCCTCACCGGGACAGGGGGAATTCACCCCTCCACTTT. Protein sequence: CATSSPHRDRGNSPLHF.

The CDR3, as DNA: TGCGCCAGCAGCTTTAGGCAGGCACACAATGAGCAGTTCTTC. Residues: CASSFRQAHNEQFF. V gene TRBV5-1 combines with J gene TRBJ2-1, with D unresolved. V gave up 2 bases and J gave up 5 bases, with 11 bases separating them. This CDR3 contains 14 residues. Germline values: CDR1 SGHRS, CDR2 YFSETQ.

V and J are TRBV9 and TRBJ1-3; D is unresolved. Per germline, CDR1 SGDLS and CDR2 YYNGEE. With 0 bases removed from V and 0 bases from J, the gap between germline ends came to 7 bases. This CDR3 is 15 amino acids long. For the CDR3, the DNA is TGTGCCAGCAGCGTAGGGTCAGGCTCTGGAAACACCATATATTTT. It is translated as CASSVGSGSGNTIYF.

This chain connects TRBV19 to TRBJ1-2; D is possibly TRBD1 (5 bases). The CDR3 runs 13 residues. V lost 7 bases and J 8 bases, leaving 17 bases between the germline ends. Germline values: CDR1 LNHDA, CDR2 SQIVND (reference sequence). The CDR3 DNA sequence: TGTGCCAGTACTCCGGCAGGGTATGAAGGCTACACCTTC. As protein: CASTPAGYEGYTF.

J is TRBJ2-7 and V is TRBV7-2, with D perhaps matching TRBD2 (7 bases). The CDR3 runs 14 residues. Trimming took 8 bases from V and 3 from J, leaving 17 bases between them. Germline V gives CDR1 SGHTA, CDR2 FQGNSA. The CDR3 DNA reads as TGTGCCAGCGGCCCCGGGGGGACACACTACGAGCAGTACTTC. Translation: CASGPGGTHYEQYF.

J is TRBJ1-1 and V is TRBV20-1, with 10 bases that match TRBD1. CDR3 length: 11 residues. Germline V gives CDR1 DFQATT, CDR2 SNEGSKA (reference sequence). J gave up 13 bases and V 5 bases, and 7 bases lay outside the gene matches. CDR3 nucleotide sequence: TGCAGTGCTTCCACCGGGACAGGGGATTTCTTT. It specifies CSASTGTGDFF.

The chain carries TRBV28 and TRBJ1-1, with 7 bases that match TRBD1. Trimming took 2 bases from V and 1 from J; bases not matched to a gene: 4. CDR3 length: 15 residues. Germline V gives CDR1 MDHEN, CDR2 SYDVKM. CDR3 sequence reads: CASSLDDRANTEAFF. In DNA form, the CDR3 reads TGTGCCAGCAGTTTAGACGACAGGGCGAACACTGAAGCTTTCTTT.

This clone was found once. J is TRBJ2-7 and V is TRBV4-2; D is possibly TRBD1 (6 bases). The CDR3 extends over 13 amino acids. Per the germline V gene, CDR1 is LGHNA and CDR2 is YNFKEQ. The V and J ends lost 5 bases and 6 bases respectively, with 14 bases between them. CDR3 sequence: CASSDISTGEQYF. CDR3 coding DNA: TGTGCCAGCAGCGACATCTCGACAGGCGAGCAGTACTTC.

V is TRBV3-1 (or the pseudogene TRBV3-2) and J is TRBJ2-5; 7 nucleotides align to TRBD2. The CDR3 consists of 16 residues. Trimming took 1 base from V and 5 from J; bases not matched to a gene: 10. Germline CDR1 and CDR2: LGHDT and YNNKEL (reference sequence). In DNA, the CDR3 is TGTGCCAGCAGCCAAGCTGGAGCGGGGATGGGTGAGACCCAGTACTTC. Translating it yields CASSQAGAGMGETQYF.

This clone was detected once. The chain is built from TRBV5-6 and TRBJ2-7; maybe TRBD2 (7 bases). CDR3 size: 19 residues. V dropped 4 bases and J dropped 6 bases, with 32 bases sitting between them. The V gene's germline CDR1 is SGHDT and CDR2 YYEEEE. The CDR3 nucleotides are TGTGCCAGCAGCCCCTATGCCTCGGTGGGGGGGCACGCCCCTATCGAGCAGTACTTC. It is translated as CASSPYASVGGHAPIEQYF.

The V and J genes are TRBV14 and TRBJ2-1; 9 bases are shared with TRBD2. Germline assignment: CDR1 SGHDN and CDR2 FVKESK. J gave up 9 bases and V 2 bases, and 17 bases lay outside the gene matches. CDR3 size: 18 residues. The DNA for the CDR3 is TGTGCCAGCAGCCAACGTGCTGGAAGGAGCGGGGGGTTCAGTGAGCAGTTCTTC. Residues: CASSQRAGRSGGFSEQFF.

The V call is TRBV6-5, the J call TRBJ2-7; a possible D gene is TRBD1 (6 bases). CDR3 length: 15 residues. Germline V gives CDR1 MNHEY, CDR2 SVGAGI. V was pared by 5 bases and J by 5 bases, with 19 bases between. The CDR3 bases are TGTGCCAGCAGTCCCTCCCGGGACAAAACTCACGAGCAGTACTTC. It yields the protein CASSPSRDKTHEQYF.

The chain links TRBV10-3 to TRBJ1-3, with D unresolved. Germline-derived CDR1 and CDR2 are ENHRY and SYGVKD. The CDR3 consists of 14 residues. V shed 4 bases and J shed 8 bases, with 15 bases lying between them. The CDR3 DNA reads as TGTGCCATCAGTGGGGTGGCGGACGGGGACACCATATATTTT. It specifies CAISGVADGDTIYF.

DNA for the CDR3: TGTGCCAGCAGCGCAACCGGGACAGGGGATTACGAGCAGTACTTC. Protein product: CASSATGTGDYEQYF. The V and J genes are TRBV6-5 and TRBJ2-7; TRBD1 matches at 10 bases. The CDR3 sequence is 15 residues long. CDR1 MNHEY and CDR2 SVGAGI come from the germline V gene. The trim removed 6 bases at V and 4 bases at J, leaving 9 bases unmatched.

The chain uses TRBV28 and TRBJ1-5, with D tentatively TRBD1 (6 bases). The V and J ends lost 3 bases and 0 bases respectively, with 9 bases between them. Looked up from germline, CDR1 is MDHEN and CDR2 is SYDVKM. This CDR3 spans 15 amino acids. CDR3 DNA: TGTGCCAGCAGTTTCATCAGGGGTAGCAATCAGCCCCAGCATTTT. This codes for CASSFIRGSNQPQHF.

For the CDR3, the DNA is TGTGCCACCAGATTATCGGGACAAACAACTAATGAAAAACTGTTTTTT. Its translation: CATRLSGQTTNEKLFF. The chain couples TRBV15 to TRBJ1-4; tentatively, D is TRBD1 (6 bases). In germline, CDR1 is LNHNV, CDR2 YYDKDF (reference sequence). V dropped 6 bases and J dropped 0 bases, with 14 bases sitting between them. This CDR3 has 16 residues.

V gene TRBV5-1 combines with J gene TRBJ2-5; 8 bases agree with TRBD1. Germline trimming cut 0 bases from V and 5 bases from J; bases unmatched to any gene: 9. The CDR3 extends over 16 amino acids. Per germline, CDR1 SGHRS and CDR2 YFSETQ. The CDR3 region is CASSLEGQGAWETQYF. The DNA of the CDR3 is TGCGCCAGCAGCTTGGAGGGCCAGGGGGCGTGGGAGACCCAGTACTTC. Based on the CDR3 plus reference TRBV5-1 and TRBJ2-5, the full variable domain is KAGVTQTPRYLIKTRGQQVTLSCSPISGHRSVSWYQQTPGQGLQFLFEYFSETQRNKGNFPGRFSGRQFSNSRSEMNVSTLELGDSALYLCASSLEGQGAWETQYFGPGTRLLVL.

The chain couples TRBV5-4 to TRBJ1-1, with D tentatively TRBD1 (6 bases). The CDR3 extends over 13 amino acids. V was pared by 4 bases and J by 6 bases, with 13 bases between. Germline V CDR1 and CDR2: SGHNT, YYREEE (reference sequence). CDR3 bases: TGTGCCAGCAGCCAACAGGGATGGGCTGAAGCTTTCTTT. Translation: CASSQQGWAEAFF. The variable domain in full, with the rest retrieved from reference TRBV5-4 and TRBJ1-1, is ETGVTQSPTHLIKTRGQQVTLRCSSQSGHNTVSWYQQALGQGPQFIFQYYREEENGRGNFPPRFSGLQFPNYSSELNVNALELDDSALYLCASSQQGWAEAFFGQGTRLTVV.

The chain carries TRBV7-2 and TRBJ2-5, with 9 bases identical to TRBD2. This CDR3 has 14 residues. In germline, CDR1 is SGHTA, CDR2 FQGNSA. V shed 5 bases, J shed 5 bases, and the junction held 6 bases outside the gene matches. CDR3: CASSPIAGVETQYF. The CDR3 region has the DNA TGTGCCAGCAGCCCGATAGCGGGGGTGGAGACCCAGTACTTC.

Ten or more counts support this clone. This chain links TRBV11-2 with TRBJ1-2, with D possibly matching TRBD1 (6 bases). This CDR3 has 15 residues. The V end lost 0 bases, the J end lost 4 bases, and 12 bases lay between the germline ends. Germline V gives CDR1 SGHAT, CDR2 FQNNGV. CDR3 DNA: TGTGCCAGCAGCTTAGATCGAGGGGGAAGCTATGGCTACACCTTC. It specifies CASSLDRGGSYGYTF. The entire variable domain, with the rest obtained from reference TRBV11-2 and TRBJ1-2, is as follows: EAGVAQSPRYKIIEKRQSVAFWCNPISGHATLYWYQQILGQGPKLLIQFQNNGVVDDSQLPKDRFSAERLKGVDSTLKIQPAKLEDSAVYLCASSLDRGGSYGYTFGSGTRLTVV.

The genes are TRBV5-4 and TRBJ1-3; 9 nucleotides line up with TRBD1. This CDR3 has 15 residues. Germline CDR1 SGHNT, CDR2 YYREEE (reference sequence). The junction had 4 bases not matched to a gene; V was cut back by 0 bases and J by 6 bases. The CDR3 nucleotides read TGTGCCAGCAGCTTGGCCGGGACAGGGCTAAACACCATATATTTT. This translates into CASSLAGTGLNTIYF.

The chain is built from TRBV19 and TRBJ1-1, with 8 bases lining up with TRBD1. Losses at the gene ends were 7 bases for V and 1 base for J; bases not matched to a gene: 14. The CDR3 runs to 17 residues. CDR1 and CDR2 (germline): LNHDA, SQIVND (reference sequence). CDR3 region: CASTPILGTGGNTEAFF. The CDR3 coding sequence is TGTGCCAGTACTCCTATCCTCGGGACAGGAGGGAACACTGAAGCTTTCTTT.

V gene TRBV4-3 combines with J gene TRBJ2-7; D not certain. Trimming stripped 3 bases from V and 2 bases from J, with 14 bases between. The CDR3 is made up of 15 amino acids. CDR1 and CDR2 (germline): LGHNA, YSLEER. The CDR3 nucleotides read TGCGCCAGCAGCCAGGGCCGATCAACCCCCTACGAGCAGTACTTC. Translating gives CASSQGRSTPYEQYF.

The chain links TRBV11-2 to TRBJ1-2, with no clear D. The ends were cut back, 4 bases at V and 3 bases at J, with 18 bases in the middle. The length of the CDR3 is 16 residues. Per the germline V gene, CDR1 is SGHAT and CDR2 is FQNNGV. The CDR3 coding sequence is TGTGCCAGCAGCTCCAGCGGAGGTTGGGCCTACTATGGCTACACCTTC. Amino acid sequence: CASSSSGGWAYYGYTF.

This clone appeared a few times. The genes are TRBV19 and TRBJ2-3; TRBD1 is a possible D gene (6 bases). Germline CDR1 is LNHDA and CDR2 is SQIVND (reference sequence). This CDR3 comprises 16 residues. Trimming took off 3 bases at V and 1 base at J, with 14 bases between the two ends. The CDR3 spells CASSIGAGDGTDTQYF. Written as DNA, the CDR3 is TGTGCCAGTAGTATTGGGGCAGGGGACGGCACAGATACGCAGTATTTT.

V and J are TRBV29-1 and TRBJ1-2, with D tentatively TRBD1 (6 bases). With 4 bases removed from V and 4 bases from J, the gap between germline ends came to 13 bases. CDR1 and CDR2 from the germline V gene are SQVTM and ANQGSEA. This CDR3 has 13 amino acids. In nucleotides, the CDR3 is TGCAGCGTTGTTGGACAGAAAAGCTATGGCTACACCTTC. It specifies CSVVGQKSYGYTF.

The chain employs TRBV7-2 and TRBJ2-3; 11 bases are a match to TRBD2. Trimming removed 5 bases from V and 4 bases from J; junction bases left unmatched: 5. Germline values: CDR1 SGHTA, CDR2 FQGNSA. The CDR3 length is 15 residues. CDR3 amino acids: CASSASGGRADTQYF. CDR3 in DNA: TGTGCCAGCAGCGCTAGCGGGGGGCGCGCAGATACGCAGTATTTT.